The present T cell receptor (beta chain) was sequenced within a study of shared clonotypes between healthy human individuals. The study's findings and limits: Roughly 5% of naive CD4 clonotypes were shared across a few donors.

Concerning this clone itself: What it binds is not known.

Genomic DNA (from each subset) was split evenly across several immunoSEQ plates. The protocol was immunoSEQ multiplex PCR, while the TCRdb copy is restricted to in-frame clones and leaves out a portion. The data hold more than 2 million clones, with roughly 96% observed a single time. CDR1 is ENHRY and CDR2 is SYGVKD in the germline V gene. The V segment lost 4 bases and the J segment 1 base; nucleotides outside the gene matches: 7. The CDR3 contains 15 residues. V is TRBV10-3 and J is TRBJ2-7, with 7 bases that match TRBD1. The origin of this receptor is a man between 18 and 29 years old in good health. The sample consisted of naive CD4+ T cells sorted from blood. Subset specified: CD45RA+ positively selected. The CDR3 protein is CAISGGDSPSYEQYF. CDR3 nucleotide sequence: TGTGCCATCAGTGGTGGGGACAGCCCTTCCTACGAGCAGTACTTC.